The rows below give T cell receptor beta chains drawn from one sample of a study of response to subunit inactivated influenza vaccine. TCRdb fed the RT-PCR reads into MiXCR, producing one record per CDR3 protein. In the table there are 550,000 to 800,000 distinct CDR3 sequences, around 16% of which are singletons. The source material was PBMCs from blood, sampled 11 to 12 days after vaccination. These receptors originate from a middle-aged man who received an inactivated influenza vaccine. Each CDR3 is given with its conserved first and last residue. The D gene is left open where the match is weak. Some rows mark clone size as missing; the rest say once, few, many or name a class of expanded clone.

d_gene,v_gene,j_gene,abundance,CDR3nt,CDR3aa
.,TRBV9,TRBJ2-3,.,TGTGCCAGCTCGGAGGGGGGGGAGGGCCACGCAGATACGCAGTATTTT,CASSEGGEGHADTQYF
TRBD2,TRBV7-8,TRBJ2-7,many,TGTGCCAGCAGCTTACCAGCGGGATGGGGACCCGAGCAGTACTTC,CASSLPAGWGPEQYF
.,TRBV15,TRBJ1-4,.,TGTGCCACCAGCGTTGGAGGGTTTGATGAAAAACTGTTTTTT,CATSVGGFDEKLFF
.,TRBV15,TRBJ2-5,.,TGTGCCACCAGCAGAGCCCAGGAGGAGACCCAGTACTTC,CATSRAQEETQYF
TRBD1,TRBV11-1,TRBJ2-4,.,TGTGCCAGCAGCTTACGGACAGGGGACGGGTTGGCCAAAAACATTCAGTACTTC,CASSLRTGDGLAKNIQYF
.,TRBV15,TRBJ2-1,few,TGTGCCACCAGCAGAGATGCGGGTGAGCAGTTCTTC,CATSRDAGEQFF
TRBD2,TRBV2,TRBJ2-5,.,TGTGCCAGCAGTGAAATCCAGCGGGAGGAAATCGAAACCAAAGAGACCCAGTACTTC,CASSEIQREEIETKETQYF
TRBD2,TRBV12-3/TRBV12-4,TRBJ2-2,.,TGTGCCAGCACCCCTCTAGCGGGAGCCACCGGGGAGCTGTTTTTT,CASTPLAGATGELFF
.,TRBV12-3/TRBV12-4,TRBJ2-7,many,TGTGCCAGCAGTTTGGGGCAGGCTAACTACGAGCAGTACTTC,CASSLGQANYEQYF
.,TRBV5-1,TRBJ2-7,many,TGCGCCAGCAGCCCTCCCGGGGTTAACGAGCAGTACTTC,CASSPPGVNEQYF